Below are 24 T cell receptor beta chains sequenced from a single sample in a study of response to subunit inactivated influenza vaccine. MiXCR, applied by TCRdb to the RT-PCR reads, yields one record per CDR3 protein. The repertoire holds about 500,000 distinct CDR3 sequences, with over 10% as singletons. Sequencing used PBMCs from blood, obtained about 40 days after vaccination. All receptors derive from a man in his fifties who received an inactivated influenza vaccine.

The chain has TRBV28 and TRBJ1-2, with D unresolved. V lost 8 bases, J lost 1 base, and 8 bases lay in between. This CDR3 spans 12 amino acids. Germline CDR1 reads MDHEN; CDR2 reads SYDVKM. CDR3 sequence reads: CASFTLNYGYTF. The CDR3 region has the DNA TGTGCCAGCTTTACCCTTAACTATGGCTACACCTTC.

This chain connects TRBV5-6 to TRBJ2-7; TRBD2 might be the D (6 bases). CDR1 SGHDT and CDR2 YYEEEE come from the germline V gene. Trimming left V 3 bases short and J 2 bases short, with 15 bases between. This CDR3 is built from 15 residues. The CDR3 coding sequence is TGTGCCAGCAGCTGGACCGGGACTTCACCCTACGAGCAGTACTTC. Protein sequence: CASSWTGTSPYEQYF.

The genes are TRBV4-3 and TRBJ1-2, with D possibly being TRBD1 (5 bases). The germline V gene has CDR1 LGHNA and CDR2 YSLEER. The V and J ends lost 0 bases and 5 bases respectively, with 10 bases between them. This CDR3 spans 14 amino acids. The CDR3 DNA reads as TGCGCCAGCAGCCAAGAGCCCAGGGAATATGGCTACACCTTC. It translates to CASSQEPREYGYTF.

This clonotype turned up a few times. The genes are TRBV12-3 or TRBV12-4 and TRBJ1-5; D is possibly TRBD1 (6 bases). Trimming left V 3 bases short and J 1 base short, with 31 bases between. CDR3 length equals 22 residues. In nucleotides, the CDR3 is TGTGCCAGCAGTTTTGGGATTGTAGGGCTACTAACAGGGCCCGCGAGCAATCAGCCCCAGCATTTT. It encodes CASSFGIVGLLTGPASNQPQHF.

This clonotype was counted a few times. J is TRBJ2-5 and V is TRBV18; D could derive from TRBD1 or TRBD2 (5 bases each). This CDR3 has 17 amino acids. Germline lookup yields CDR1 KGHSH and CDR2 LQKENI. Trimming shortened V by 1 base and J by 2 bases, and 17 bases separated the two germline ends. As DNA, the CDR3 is TGTGCCAGCTCACCACATGCGCCGGGACCACTTCAAGAGACCCAGTACTTC. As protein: CASSPHAPGPLQETQYF.

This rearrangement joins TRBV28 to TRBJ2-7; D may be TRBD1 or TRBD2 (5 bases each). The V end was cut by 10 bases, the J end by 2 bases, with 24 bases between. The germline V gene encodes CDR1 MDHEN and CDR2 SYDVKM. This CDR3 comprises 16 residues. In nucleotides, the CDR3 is TGTGCCATCCAACCACCGGGACGAGGTTTACCCTACGAGCAGTACTTC. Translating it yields CAIQPPGRGLPYEQYF.

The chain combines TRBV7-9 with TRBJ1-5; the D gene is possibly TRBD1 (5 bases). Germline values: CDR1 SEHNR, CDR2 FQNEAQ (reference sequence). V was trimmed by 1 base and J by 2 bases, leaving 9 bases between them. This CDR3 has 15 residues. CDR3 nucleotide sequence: TGTGCCAGCAGCTTAGGAGGGGACGGCAATCAGCCCCAGCATTTT. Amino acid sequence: CASSLGGDGNQPQHF.

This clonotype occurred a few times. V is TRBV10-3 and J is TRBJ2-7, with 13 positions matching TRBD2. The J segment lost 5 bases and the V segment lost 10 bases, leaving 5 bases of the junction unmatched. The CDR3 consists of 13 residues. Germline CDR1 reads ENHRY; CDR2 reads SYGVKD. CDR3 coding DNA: TGTGCCACCGGGGGACTAGCGGGAAACGAGCAGTACTTC. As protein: CATGGLAGNEQYF.

The CDR3 sequence: CAIKPVGGETQYF. The CDR3 DNA reads TGTGCCATTAAGCCGGTCGGAGGGGAGACCCAGTACTTC. The genes are TRBV10-3 and TRBJ2-5, with D maybe TRBD2 (6 bases). CDR1 is ENHRY, CDR2 SYGVKD, per germline. V was shortened by 9 bases and J by 5 bases, with 16 bases between the two germline ends. The CDR3 is 13 amino acids.

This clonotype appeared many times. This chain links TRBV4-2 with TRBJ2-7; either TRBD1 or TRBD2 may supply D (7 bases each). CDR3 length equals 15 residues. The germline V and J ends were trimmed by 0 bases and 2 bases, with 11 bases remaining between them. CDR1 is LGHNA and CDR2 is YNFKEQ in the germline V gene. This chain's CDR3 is CASSQDRGGTYEQYF. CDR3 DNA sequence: TGTGCCAGCAGCCAAGACAGGGGGGGTACCTACGAGCAGTACTTC.

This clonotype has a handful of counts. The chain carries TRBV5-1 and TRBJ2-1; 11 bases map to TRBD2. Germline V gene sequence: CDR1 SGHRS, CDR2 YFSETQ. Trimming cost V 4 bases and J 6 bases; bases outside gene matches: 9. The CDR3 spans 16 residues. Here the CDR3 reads CASSLAGGGAGNEQFF. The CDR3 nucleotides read TGCGCCAGCAGCCTAGCGGGAGGTGGTGCTGGCAATGAGCAGTTCTTC.

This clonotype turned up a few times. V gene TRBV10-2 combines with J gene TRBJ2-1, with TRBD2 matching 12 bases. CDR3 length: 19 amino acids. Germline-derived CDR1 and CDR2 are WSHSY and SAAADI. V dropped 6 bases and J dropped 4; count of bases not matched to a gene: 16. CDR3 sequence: CASRAAWLTSGRGYNEQFF. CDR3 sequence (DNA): TGCGCCAGCAGGGCCGCCTGGCTGACTAGCGGGAGAGGGTACAATGAGCAGTTCTTC.

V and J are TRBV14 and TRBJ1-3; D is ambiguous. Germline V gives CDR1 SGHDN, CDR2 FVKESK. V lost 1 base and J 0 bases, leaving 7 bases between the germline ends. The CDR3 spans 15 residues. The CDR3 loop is CASSQGGYSGNTIYF. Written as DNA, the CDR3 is TGTGCCAGCAGCCAAGGTGGATACTCTGGAAACACCATATATTTT. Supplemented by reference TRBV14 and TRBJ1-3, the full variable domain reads EAGVTQFPSHSVIEKGQTVTLRCDPISGHDNLYWYRRVMGKEIKFLLHFVKESKQDESGMPNNRFLAERTGGTYSTLKVQPAELEDSGVYFCASSQGGYSGNTIYFGEGSWLTVV.

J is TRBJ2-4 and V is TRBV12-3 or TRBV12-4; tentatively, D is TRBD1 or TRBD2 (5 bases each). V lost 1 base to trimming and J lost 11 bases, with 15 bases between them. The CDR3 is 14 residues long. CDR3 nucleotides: TGTGCCAGCAGTTTAGTGTACGGGACCGCATTTCAGTACTTC. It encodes CASSLVYGTAFQYF.

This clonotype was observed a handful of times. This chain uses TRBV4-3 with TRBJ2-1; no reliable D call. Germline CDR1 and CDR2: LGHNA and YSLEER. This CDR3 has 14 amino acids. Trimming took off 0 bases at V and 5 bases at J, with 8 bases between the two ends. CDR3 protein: CASSQEELNNEQFF. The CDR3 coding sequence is TGCGCCAGCAGCCAAGAGGAACTAAACAATGAGCAGTTCTTC.

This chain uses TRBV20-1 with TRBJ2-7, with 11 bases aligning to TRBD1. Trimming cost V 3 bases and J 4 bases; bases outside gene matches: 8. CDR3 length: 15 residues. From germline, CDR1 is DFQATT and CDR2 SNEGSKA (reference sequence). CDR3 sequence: CSARSPGQGVYEQYF. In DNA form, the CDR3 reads TGCAGTGCTAGGTCCCCGGGACAGGGGGTTTACGAGCAGTACTTC.

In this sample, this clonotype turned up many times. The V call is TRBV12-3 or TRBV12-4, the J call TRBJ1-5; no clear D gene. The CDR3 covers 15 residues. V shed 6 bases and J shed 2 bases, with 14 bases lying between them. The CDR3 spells CASSPGGMGNQPQHF. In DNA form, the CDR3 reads TGTGCCAGCAGCCCCGGCGGAATGGGCAATCAGCCCCAGCATTTT.

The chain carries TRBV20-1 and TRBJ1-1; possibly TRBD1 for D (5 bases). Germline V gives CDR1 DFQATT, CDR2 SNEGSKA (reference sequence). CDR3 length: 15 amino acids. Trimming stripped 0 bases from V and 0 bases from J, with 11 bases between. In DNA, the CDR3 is TGCAGTGCTAGAGATAGGCAGGGCATGAACACTGAAGCTTTCTTT. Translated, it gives CSARDRQGMNTEAFF.

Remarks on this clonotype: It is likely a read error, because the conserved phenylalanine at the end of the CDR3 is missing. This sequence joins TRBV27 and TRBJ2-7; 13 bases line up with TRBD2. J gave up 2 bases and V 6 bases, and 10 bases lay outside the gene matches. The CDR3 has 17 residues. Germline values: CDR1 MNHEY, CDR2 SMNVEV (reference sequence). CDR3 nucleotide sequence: TGTGCCAGCAGCCCATCAATAACTAGCGGGAGGGCCTACGAGCAGTACTTA. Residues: CASSPSITSGRAYEQYL.

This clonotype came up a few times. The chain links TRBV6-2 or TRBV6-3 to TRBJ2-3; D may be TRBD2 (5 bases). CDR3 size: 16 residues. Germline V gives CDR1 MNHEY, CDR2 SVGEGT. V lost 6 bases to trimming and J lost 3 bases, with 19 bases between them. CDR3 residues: CASSLTGSLLTDTQYF. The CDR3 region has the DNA TGTGCCAGCAGCCTCACGGGATCCCTCCTTACAGATACGCAGTATTTT.

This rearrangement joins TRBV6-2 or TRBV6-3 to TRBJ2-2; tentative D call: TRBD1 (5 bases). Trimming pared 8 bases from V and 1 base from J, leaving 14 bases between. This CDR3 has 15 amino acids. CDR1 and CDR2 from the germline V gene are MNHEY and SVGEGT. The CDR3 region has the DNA TGTGCCAGCGATACAGGACGACTGAACACCGGGGAGCTGTTTTTT. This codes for CASDTGRLNTGELFF.

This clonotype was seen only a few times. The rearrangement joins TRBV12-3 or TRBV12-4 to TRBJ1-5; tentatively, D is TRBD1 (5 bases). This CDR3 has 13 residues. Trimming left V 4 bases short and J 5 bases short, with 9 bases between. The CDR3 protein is CASSSEGHQPQHF. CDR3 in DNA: TGTGCCAGCAGTTCCGAGGGGCATCAGCCCCAGCATTTT.

This chain's CDR3 is CASSLDMDGQYF. Written as DNA, the CDR3 is TGTGCCAGCAGCTTAGATATGGATGGCCAGTACTTC. The rearrangement links TRBV7-9 to TRBJ2-5; D unresolved. The germline CDR1 and CDR2 sequences are SEHNR and FQNEAQ (reference sequence). The V gene lost 1 base and the J gene lost 10 bases, with 10 bases spanning the gap. CDR3 length: 12 residues. Complete variable domain (other parts from reference TRBV7-9 and TRBJ2-5): DTGVSQNPRHKITKRGQNVTFRCDPISEHNRLYWYRQTLGQGPEFLTYFQNEAQLEKSRLLSDRFSAERPKGSFSTLEIQRTEQGDSAMYLCASSLDMDGQYFGPGTRLLVL.

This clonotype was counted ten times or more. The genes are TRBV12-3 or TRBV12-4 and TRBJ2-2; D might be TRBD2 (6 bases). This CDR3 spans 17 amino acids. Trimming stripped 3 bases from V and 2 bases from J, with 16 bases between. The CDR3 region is CASSFGDWTPNTGELFF. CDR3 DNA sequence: TGTGCCAGCAGTTTTGGGGACTGGACACCTAACACCGGGGAGCTGTTTTTT.